The present TCR beta chain was sequenced within a study of control samples from healthy donors and cancer patients. Sequenced by immunoSEQ multiplex PCR; TCRdb stores in-frame clones only, minus some. The table has 150,000 or so clones, roughly 90% seen once. Per germline, CDR1 SNHLY and CDR2 FYNNEI. The J segment lost 5 bases and the V segment lost 7 bases, leaving 6 bases of the junction unmatched. The CDR3 extends over 14 amino acids. The sequenced material came from blood. This rearrangement joins TRBV2 to TRBJ2-1; 9 bases match TRBD1. The receptor's source is a woman in her 50s in good health. The CDR3: CASIEGQGNNEQFF. The CDR3 DNA reads TGTGCCAGCATAGAGGGACAGGGAAACAATGAGCAGTTCTTC. Filled out from reference TRBV2 and TRBJ2-1, the complete variable domain reads EPEVTQTPSHQVTQMGQEVILRCVPISNHLYFYWYRQILGQKVEFLVSFYNNEISEKSEIFDDQFSVERPDGSNFTLKIRSTKLEDSAMYFCASIEGQGNNEQFFGPGTRLTVL.